A single sample gave rise to the 22 T cell receptor beta chains below, sequenced in a study of identical twins. TCRdb re-called the 5' RACE reads through MiXCR, storing one row per CDR3 protein. The sample consists of about 890,000 distinct CDR3 sequences, roughly an eighth of them appearing once. These data also formed part of another study, on yellow fever vaccine responses in identical twins.

The sequenced material came from PBMCs. These receptors originate from a young woman in good health.

The rearrangement joins TRBV18 to TRBJ2-3; TRBD2 matches at 8 bases. CDR1 is KGHSH and CDR2 is LQKENI in the germline V gene. The CDR3 totals 16 residues. The V and J ends lost 2 bases and 4 bases, in that order; junction bases with no gene match: 8. The chain's CDR3 is CASSPDRGLDADTQYF. In nucleotides, the CDR3 is TGTGCCAGCTCACCAGACCGGGGACTAGATGCAGATACGCAGTATTTT.

This clonotype appeared a few times. The rearrangement links TRBV29-1 to TRBJ2-7, with D possibly being TRBD2 (6 bases). Germline V CDR1 and CDR2: SQVTM, ANQGSEA. V shed 0 bases and J shed 0 bases, with 12 bases lying between them. There are 15 residues in the CDR3. The CDR3 protein is CSVEDPEGRSYEQYF. The CDR3 region has the DNA TGCAGCGTTGAAGATCCGGAGGGACGCTCCTACGAGCAGTACTTC.

This clonotype was counted at least ten times. The chain joins TRBV13 to TRBJ2-2; 8 nucleotides match TRBD2. Germline CDR1 PRHDT, CDR2 FYEKMQ (reference sequence). The trim removed 1 base at V and 3 bases at J, leaving 4 bases unmatched. The CDR3 extends over 16 amino acids. DNA for the CDR3: TGTGCCAGCAGCTTAGCTGTGACTAGCGACACCGGGGAGCTGTTTTTT. Its translation is CASSLAVTSDTGELFF.

This clonotype has more than one count but fewer than ten. CDR3 bases: TGCGCCAGCAATACCGAGGGCTCCCCTTACGAGCAGTACTTC. It translates to CASNTEGSPYEQYF. This sequence joins TRBV5-1 and TRBJ2-7, with D possibly TRBD2 on 5 matching bases. V lost 6 bases and J lost 4, with 17 bases in between. CDR3 length: 14 amino acids. Looked up from germline, CDR1 is SGHRS and CDR2 is YFSETQ.

V usage is TRBV4-2 and J usage is TRBJ2-4; D not certain. With 0 bases removed from V and 4 bases from J, the gap between germline ends came to 10 bases. The length of the CDR3 is 15 residues. Germline CDR1 is LGHNA and CDR2 is YNFKEQ. The CDR3: CASSQDLAFKNIQYF. Here the CDR3 DNA reads TGTGCCAGCAGCCAAGATCTGGCGTTTAAAAACATTCAGTACTTC.

V usage is TRBV27 and J usage is TRBJ2-7; D remains ambiguous. Trimming pared 5 bases from V and 2 bases from J, leaving 16 bases between. Germline V gene sequence: CDR1 MNHEY, CDR2 SMNVEV (reference sequence). This CDR3 is 15 amino acids long. The CDR3 here is CASSPRASLTYEQYF. CDR3 nucleotides: TGTGCCAGCAGTCCTCGTGCATCCCTTACCTACGAGCAGTACTTC.

The chain recombines TRBV20-1 with TRBJ2-3; 14 bases line up with TRBD2. CDR3 length equals 17 residues. Germline assignment: CDR1 DFQATT and CDR2 SNEGSKA (reference sequence). V was clipped by 8 bases and J by 0 bases; unmatched bases: 10. Here the CDR3 reads CSTTGLAGGPSTDTQYF. The CDR3 bases are TGCAGTACCACCGGACTAGCGGGAGGACCTAGCACAGATACGCAGTATTTT.

The CDR3 sequence: CASSLLGARDQETQYF. CDR3 bases: TGTGCCAGCAGTTTATTAGGGGCGAGGGACCAAGAGACCCAGTACTTC. The chain is built from TRBV28 and TRBJ2-5; either TRBD1 or TRBD2 may supply D (5 bases each). This CDR3 is 16 amino acids long. The ends were cut back, 1 base at V and 0 bases at J, with 12 bases in the middle. Germline CDR1 and CDR2: MDHEN and SYDVKM.

The chain links TRBV10-3 to TRBJ1-2; unclear D gene. Germline CDR1 and CDR2: ENHRY and SYGVKD. The V end was cut by 0 bases, the J end by 0 bases, with 5 bases between. This CDR3 contains 14 residues. In nucleotides, the CDR3 is TGTGCCATCAGTGAGTCGCCCTCTAACTATGGCTACACCTTC. Translated, it gives CAISESPSNYGYTF.

This clonotype showed up just a few times. The rearrangement joins TRBV5-1 to TRBJ1-1, with D maybe TRBD1 (6 bases). This CDR3 is 15 amino acids long. V lost 3 bases and J lost 2, with 14 bases in between. Germline V gene lookup returns CDR1 SGHRS and CDR2 YFSETQ. The CDR3 coding sequence is TGCGCCAGCAGCTCCGGGGGGGCACTTAACACTGAAGCTTTCTTT. As protein: CASSSGGALNTEAFF.

The rearrangement uses TRBV15 and TRBJ2-7; D might be TRBD1 or TRBD2, each matching 5 bases. The CDR3 runs 12 residues. Germline V gene sequence: CDR1 LNHNV, CDR2 YYDKDF (reference sequence). V was shortened by 5 bases and J by 5 bases, with 10 bases between the two germline ends. CDR3 loop: CATSPWGNEQYV. CDR3 sequence (DNA): TGTGCCACCAGCCCGTGGGGGAACGAGCAGTACGTC.

This clonotype was picked up a small number of times. This chain uses TRBV10-3 with TRBJ2-7; 9 positions agree with TRBD1. Germline V gives CDR1 ENHRY, CDR2 SYGVKD. The CDR3 loop spans 14 amino acids. With V trimmed by 4 bases and J by 7 bases, 8 bases remained unmatched. CDR3 nucleotides: TGTGCCATCAGTGGACAGGGGGTCAGCGGGGAGCAGTACGTC. Translation gives CAISGQGVSGEQYV.

The chain combines TRBV6-6 with TRBJ1-3; D not certain. CDR1 is MNHNY and CDR2 is SVGAGI in the germline V gene (reference sequence). This CDR3 is built from 13 residues. V lost 0 bases and J lost 6, with 6 bases in between. CDR3 residues: CASSYSSANTIYF. CDR3 DNA: TGTGCCAGCAGTTACTCGTCAGCAAACACCATATATTTT.

The CDR3 is CASIWGTGGHEQFF. CDR3 in DNA: TGTGCCAGCATCTGGGGGACAGGGGGCCATGAGCAGTTCTTC. The chain is built from TRBV28 and TRBJ2-1; 12 bases match TRBD1. Germline-derived CDR1 and CDR2 are MDHEN and SYDVKM. Trimming at V came to 7 bases and at J to 8 bases, leaving 6 bases not matched to a gene. The CDR3 covers 14 residues.

This clonotype was detected only a few times. The V and J genes are TRBV5-5 and TRBJ2-3, with 7 bases that match TRBD2. Germline CDR1 SGHKS, CDR2 YYEKEE (reference sequence). The CDR3 totals 13 residues. V lost 4 bases, J lost 13 bases, and 12 bases stayed unmatched. The CDR3 protein is CASSTRRGSQEYF. The DNA of the CDR3 is TGTGCCAGCAGCACCAGGCGGGGGAGTCAAGAGTATTTT.

This clonotype appeared many times. The V gene is TRBV16, the J gene TRBJ2-5; 11 nucleotides line up with TRBD1. This CDR3 has 16 amino acids. V dropped 2 bases and J dropped 4; count of bases not matched to a gene: 6. Germline-derived CDR1 and CDR2 are KGHSY and FQNENV. In DNA form, the CDR3 reads TGTGCCAGCAGCCAAGGAGGACAGGGGGCTTCAGAGACCCAGTACTTC. Residues: CASSQGGQGASETQYF.

The chain carries TRBV2 and TRBJ2-1; TRBD1 matches at 9 bases. Per the germline V gene, CDR1 is SNHLY and CDR2 is FYNNEI. This CDR3 has 13 residues. The J segment lost 8 bases and the V segment lost 8 bases, leaving 7 bases of the junction unmatched. CDR3 in amino acids: CASSTGTGHEQFF. The CDR3 DNA reads as TGTGCCAGCTCGACAGGGACAGGGCATGAGCAGTTCTTC.

This clonotype appeared many times. The chain links TRBV20-1 to TRBJ2-7, with 8 nucleotides matching TRBD1. The CDR3 contains 13 residues. From germline, CDR1 is DFQATT and CDR2 SNEGSKA (reference sequence). J lost 4 bases, V lost 6 bases, and 8 bases had no gene match. This CDR3 reads CSAKRTGIYEQYF. In nucleotides, the CDR3 is TGCAGTGCCAAGCGGACAGGGATATACGAGCAGTACTTC.

The rearrangement links TRBV27 to TRBJ2-7; 8 bases fit TRBD2. This CDR3 spans 18 amino acids. The V and J ends lost 5 bases and 3 bases, in that order; junction bases with no gene match: 18. The germline gives CDR1 MNHEY, CDR2 SMNVEV (reference sequence). The CDR3 coding sequence is TGTGCCAGCAGTCCACACCCCGCACCCGGGACTAGGTACTACGAGCAGTACGTC. Translated, it gives CASSPHPAPGTRYYEQYV.

Ten or more counts support this clonotype. CDR3 DNA: TGTGCCAGCAGCTTAGTCGACAATGAGCAGTTCTTC. It translates to CASSLVDNEQFF. The chain has TRBV7-9 and TRBJ2-1; D is unresolved. The CDR3 covers 12 residues. The germline V and J ends were trimmed by 1 base and 5 bases, with 3 bases remaining between them. Per germline, CDR1 SEHNR and CDR2 FQNEAQ (reference sequence).

The sample holds a few counts of this clonotype. The chain carries TRBV4-1 and TRBJ2-1; D is ambiguous. Trimming stripped 2 bases from V and 7 bases from J, with 18 bases between. Per germline, CDR1 MGHRA and CDR2 YSYEKL. The CDR3 length is 16 residues. The CDR3, as DNA: TGCGCCAGCAGCCAACACAGTTCAATCACCCTGAATGAGCAGTTCTTC. Translated, it gives CASSQHSSITLNEQFF.

The J gene is TRBJ2-4, the V gene TRBV5-1; TRBD1 matches 9 bases. The CDR3 has 16 amino acids. Germline V CDR1 and CDR2: SGHRS, YFSETQ. V shed 6 bases and J 4 bases; nucleotides not matched to a gene: 11. The CDR3 sequence is CASTNAGTGQKNIQYF. The CDR3 DNA sequence: TGCGCCAGCACAAATGCCGGGACAGGGCAAAAAAACATTCAGTACTTC.